The 19 T cell receptor beta chains below were found in one sample sequenced in a study of shared T cell receptors in the human thymus. Assay: immunoSEQ multiplex PCR; the TCRdb copy retains only in-frame clones and omits some. The sample holds some 640,000 clones, more than 75% seen once. The data also belong to a second study, concerning human thymus T cells.

The sample comprised thymocytes. The receptors here all came from a boy less than two years old with a congenital heart defect.

V and J are TRBV4-3 and TRBJ2-2; TRBD2 agrees at 7 bases. After removal of 3 bases from V and 7 bases from J, the junction contained 17 bases not matched to a gene. Germline values: CDR1 LGHNA, CDR2 YSLEER. The CDR3 length is 18 residues. The DNA of the CDR3 is TGCGCCAGCAGCCAGGGGAAACCGGGCGGGAGCGGCGTCGGGGAGCTGTTTTTT. Its protein product is CASSQGKPGGSGVGELFF.

V usage is TRBV19 and J usage is TRBJ1-4; possibly TRBD1 for D (6 bases). From germline, CDR1 is LNHDA and CDR2 SQIVND (reference sequence). This CDR3 contains 14 residues. V shed 3 bases and J shed 8 bases, with 13 bases lying between them. CDR3 region: CASSIGRGKEKLFF. CDR3 DNA sequence: TGTGCCAGTAGTATCGGTAGGGGGAAGGAAAAACTGTTTTTT. Together with reference TRBV19 and TRBJ1-4, the CDR3 gives the full variable domain: DGGITQSPKYLFRKEGQNVTLSCEQNLNHDAMYWYRQDPGQGLRLIYYSQIVNDFQKGDIAEGYSVSREKKESFPLTVTSAQKNPTAFYLCASSIGRGKEKLFFGSGTQLSVL.

The count of this clone is one. This chain joins TRBV6-1 and TRBJ2-6; D is possibly TRBD1 (6 bases). The CDR3 consists of 15 residues. V lost 8 bases to trimming and J lost 4 bases, with 15 bases between them. Germline loops: CDR1 MNHNS, CDR2 SASEGT. DNA for the CDR3: TGTGCCAGCGCTGAGGGGGTAACCGGGGCCAACGTCCTGACTTTC. It encodes CASAEGVTGANVLTF.

This chain joins TRBV7-3 and TRBJ2-7; tentative D call: TRBD2 (5 bases). Per germline, CDR1 SGHTA and CDR2 FQGTGA. V was trimmed by 5 bases and J by 2 bases, leaving 19 bases between them. The CDR3 sequence is 16 residues long. The chain's CDR3 is CASSPPGMRGTYEQYF. CDR3 nucleotide sequence: TGTGCCAGCAGCCCACCCGGGATGAGAGGAACCTACGAGCAGTACTTC. Variable domain in full (rest from reference TRBV7-3 and TRBJ2-7): GAGVSQTPSNKVTEKGKYVELRCDPISGHTALYWYRQSLGQGPEFLIYFQGTGAADDSGLPNDRFFAVRPEGSVSTLKIQRTERGDSAVYLCASSPPGMRGTYEQYFGPGTRLTVT.

J is TRBJ2-4 and V is TRBV28; D is unresolved. CDR3 length: 15 amino acids. Trimming stripped 4 bases from V and 0 bases from J, with 10 bases between. Germline V gene sequence: CDR1 MDHEN, CDR2 SYDVKM. The DNA for the CDR3 is TGTGCCAGCAGTTCCAGAAGACTAGCCAAAAACATTCAGTACTTC. This translates into CASSSRRLAKNIQYF.

The chain has TRBV2 and TRBJ2-7, with D possibly being TRBD2 (6 bases). V was trimmed by 6 bases and J by 2 bases, leaving 14 bases between them. The CDR3 loop spans 14 amino acids. Germline V gives CDR1 SNHLY, CDR2 FYNNEI. CDR3 coding DNA: TGTGCCAGCAGAGGAGGGGCTCCTACCTACGAGCAGTACTTC. This codes for CASRGGAPTYEQYF.

The rearrangement uses TRBV7-8 and TRBJ1-5; a possible D gene is TRBD1 (5 bases). CDR3 length: 16 residues. V was trimmed by 1 base and J by 2 bases, leaving 12 bases between them. Germline assignment: CDR1 SGHVS and CDR2 FQNEAQ. The DNA of the CDR3 is TGTGCCAGCAGCTTAGAACCGGGACTACGCAATCAGCCCCAGCATTTT. Translated, it gives CASSLEPGLRNQPQHF.

The chain couples TRBV21-1 to TRBJ2-2; TRBD1 was called by the table and not checked on the DNA. TRBV21-1 is given as a pseudogene. This CDR3 is built from 17 residues. CDR3 amino acids: CASSEFERTGDTGELFF. The CDR3 bases are TGTGCCAGCAGCGAGTTCGAGAGGACAGGGGACACCGGGGAGCTGTTTTTT.

This clone was seen a few times. The rearrangement links TRBV5-4 to TRBJ2-7, with a weak D call TRBD2 (5 bases). Germline loops: CDR1 SGHNT, CDR2 YYREEE (reference sequence). The CDR3 has 14 residues. V lost 4 bases to trimming and J lost 1 base, with 12 bases between them. This CDR3 is CASSAGLGSYEQYF. The CDR3 nucleotides are TGTGCCAGCAGCGCAGGACTGGGGTCCTACGAGCAGTACTTC.

The genes are TRBV5-4 and TRBJ2-5, with D possibly matching TRBD2 (6 bases). CDR1 and CDR2 from the germline V gene are SGHNT and YYREEE (reference sequence). The CDR3 has 17 amino acids. Between the trimmed V and J ends, which lost 6 bases and 2 bases, there was a span of 23 bases. CDR3 residues: CASNFYTSERAQETQYF. The CDR3 DNA is TGTGCCAGCAACTTCTACACCAGCGAGCGGGCACAAGAGACCCAGTACTTC.

As concerns this clone: Distinct nucleotide sequences in the sample also encode this CDR3. The genes are TRBV4-3 and TRBJ2-7; the D gene is possibly TRBD2 (5 bases). The CDR3 consists of 18 residues. V was pared by 1 base and J by 1 base, with 20 bases between. Germline V gene lookup returns CDR1 LGHNA and CDR2 YSLEER. The DNA for the CDR3 is TGCGCCAGCAGCCAAGCTTATCTCAGCCATGAGGGTTCCTACGAGCAGTACTTC. It encodes CASSQAYLSHEGSYEQYF.

This clone has a single count. V gene TRBV14 combines with J gene TRBJ1-1, with TRBD1 as a possible D gene (6 bases). V lost 4 bases and J 1 base, leaving 10 bases between the germline ends. CDR1 SGHDN and CDR2 FVKESK come from the germline V gene. The CDR3 runs 14 residues. CDR3 nucleotides: TGTGCCAGCAGCCTTCGAGGGGGGAACACTGAAGCTTTCTTT. The encoded protein is CASSLRGGNTEAFF. The entire variable domain, with the rest obtained from reference TRBV14 and TRBJ1-1, is as follows: EAGVTQFPSHSVIEKGQTVTLRCDPISGHDNLYWYRRVMGKEIKFLLHFVKESKQDESGMPNNRFLAERTGGTYSTLKVQPAELEDSGVYFCASSLRGGNTEAFFGQGTRLTVV.

The chain joins TRBV18 to TRBJ1-1, with D unclear. This CDR3 comprises 16 residues. With 1 base removed from V and 1 base from J, the gap between germline ends came to 13 bases. CDR1 and CDR2 (germline): KGHSH, LQKENI. This chain's CDR3 is CASSPRWERGNTEAFF. In DNA, the CDR3 is TGTGCCAGCTCACCACGTTGGGAACGGGGGAACACTGAAGCTTTCTTT.

This clone was counted a few times. The genes are TRBV14 and TRBJ2-7; 9 bases agree with TRBD2. V shed 0 bases, J shed 4 bases, and the junction held 10 bases outside the gene matches. Germline CDR1 reads SGHDN; CDR2 reads FVKESK. This CDR3 is 17 amino acids long. CDR3 DNA sequence: TGTGCCAGCAGCCAAGAGGCGGATCCTAGCGGGAATTACGAGCAGTACTTC. Translated: CASSQEADPSGNYEQYF.

The chain couples TRBV6-1 to TRBJ2-5; D perhaps matches TRBD1 (5 bases). V dropped 2 bases and J dropped 2 bases, with 9 bases sitting between them. The CDR3 is 14 amino acids. Germline V gives CDR1 MNHNS, CDR2 SASEGT. The CDR3 region is CASSEYDSQETQYF. In DNA, the CDR3 is TGTGCCAGCAGTGAATACGACAGTCAAGAGACCCAGTACTTC.

This clone was observed once. The chain is built from TRBV6-1 and TRBJ1-5; D call uncertain. The CDR3 has 15 amino acids. Germline CDR1 and CDR2: MNHNS and SASEGT. V lost 3 bases and J 7 bases, leaving 16 bases between the germline ends. DNA of the CDR3: TGTGCCAGCAGTGAGGCGGGCAGTTTGAGGCAGCCCCAGCATTTT. As protein: CASSEAGSLRQPQHF.

The J gene is TRBJ2-3, the V gene TRBV10-2; 9 bases are shared with TRBD2. There are 14 residues in the CDR3. Germline CDR1 is WSHSY and CDR2 is SAAADI. The V and J ends lost 6 bases and 5 bases, in that order; junction bases with no gene match: 6. The CDR3 DNA reads TGCGCCAGCAGCCGCGGGGGGGGCCAAGATACGCAGTATTTT. Its protein is CASSRGGGQDTQYF.

The chain links TRBV29-1 to TRBJ2-7; D is perhaps TRBD1 (6 bases). The CDR3 loop spans 13 amino acids. CDR1 SQVTM and CDR2 ANQGSEA come from the germline V gene. Trimming cost V 2 bases and J 2 bases, with 10 bases left between them. The CDR3 spells CSVENRETYEQYF. CDR3 DNA sequence: TGCAGCGTTGAAAACAGGGAGACCTACGAGCAGTACTTC.

CDR3 sequence reads: CASSFGPLNRTSSGNTIYF. Here the CDR3 DNA reads TGTGCCAGCAGTTTCGGTCCGCTCAATCGCACTAGCTCTGGAAACACCATATATTTT. This chain connects TRBV6-4 to TRBJ1-3; D unresolved. CDR3 length: 19 amino acids. CDR1 MRHNA and CDR2 SNTAGT come from the germline V gene. Trimming left V 5 bases short and J 0 bases short, with 23 bases between.